What follows are 5 T cell receptor beta chains derived from one specimen sequenced in a study of blood T cell repertoires in COVID-19. Repertoires were generated with immunoSEQ multiplex PCR, while TCRdb's copy carries only in-frame clones and drops some. The sample yields 55,000 to 65,000 clones, about 88% seen once. Sequences were obtained from peripheral blood. The receptors were gathered from a woman in her sixties or seventies with active COVID-19.

The gene calls are TRBV2 and TRBJ2-1; 12 bases are shared with TRBD2. This CDR3 is built from 15 residues. The V gene end was trimmed by 7 bases and the J gene end by 5 bases; junction bases not matched to a gene: 6. Germline V lookup: CDR1 SNHLY, CDR2 FYNNEI. CDR3 residues: CASTLLAGGNNEQFF. The CDR3, as DNA: TGTGCCAGCACCCTGCTAGCGGGGGGGAACAATGAGCAGTTCTTC.

This rearrangement joins TRBV5-1 to TRBJ1-1; D perhaps matches TRBD1 (5 bases). This CDR3 comprises 12 residues. V lost 6 bases to trimming and J lost 4 bases, with 10 bases between them. CDR1 and CDR2 (germline): SGHRS, YFSETQ. CDR3 loop: CASKQGLTEAFF. CDR3 nucleotide sequence: TGCGCCAGCAAGCAGGGACTCACTGAAGCTTTCTTT. The full variable domain, with the rest looked up from reference TRBV5-1 and TRBJ1-1, is KAGVTQTPRYLIKTRGQQVTLSCSPISGHRSVSWYQQTPGQGLQFLFEYFSETQRNKGNFPGRFSGRQFSNSRSEMNVSTLELGDSALYLCASKQGLTEAFFGQGTRLTVV.

The count of this clone is one. The chain recombines TRBV7-9 with TRBJ1-3; no definite D call. The CDR3 has 14 amino acids. Germline CDR1 reads SEHNR; CDR2 reads FQNEAQ (reference sequence). Trimming removed 5 bases at V and 1 base at J, with 9 bases between. The CDR3: CASSRGFSGNTIYF. As DNA, the CDR3 is TGTGCCAGCAGCCGAGGGTTTTCTGGAAACACCATATATTTT.

The J gene is TRBJ2-5, the V gene TRBV12-3 or TRBV12-4; TRBD1 aligns across 7 bases. This CDR3 spans 12 amino acids. The ends lost 8 bases at V and 3 bases at J; junction bases unmatched: 3. The CDR3 bases are TGTGCCAGCCGAGACAGGGAAGAGACCCAGTACTTC. Its protein product is CASRDREETQYF.

This chain connects TRBV5-6 to TRBJ1-4; D may be TRBD1 (6 bases). Germline V gene lookup returns CDR1 SGHDT and CDR2 YYEEEE. The CDR3 consists of 15 residues. The V and J ends lost 4 bases and 3 bases respectively, with 13 bases between them. The CDR3 DNA is TGTGCCAGCAGCGACCGGGGGGCGTCTAATGAAAAACTGTTTTTT. Encoded protein: CASSDRGASNEKLFF.